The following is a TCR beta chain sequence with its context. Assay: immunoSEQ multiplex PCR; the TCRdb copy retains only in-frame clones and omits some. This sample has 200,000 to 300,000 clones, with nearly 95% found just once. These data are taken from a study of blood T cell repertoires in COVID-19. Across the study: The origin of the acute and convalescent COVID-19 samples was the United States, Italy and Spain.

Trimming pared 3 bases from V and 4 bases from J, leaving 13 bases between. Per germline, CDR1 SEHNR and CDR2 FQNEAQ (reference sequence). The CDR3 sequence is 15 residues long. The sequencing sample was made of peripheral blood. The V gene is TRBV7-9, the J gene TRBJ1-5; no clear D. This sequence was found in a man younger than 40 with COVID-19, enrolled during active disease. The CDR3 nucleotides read TGTGCCAGCAGCTTCGGGGAATTCGGTAATCAGCCCCAGCATTTT. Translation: CASSFGEFGNQPQHF.